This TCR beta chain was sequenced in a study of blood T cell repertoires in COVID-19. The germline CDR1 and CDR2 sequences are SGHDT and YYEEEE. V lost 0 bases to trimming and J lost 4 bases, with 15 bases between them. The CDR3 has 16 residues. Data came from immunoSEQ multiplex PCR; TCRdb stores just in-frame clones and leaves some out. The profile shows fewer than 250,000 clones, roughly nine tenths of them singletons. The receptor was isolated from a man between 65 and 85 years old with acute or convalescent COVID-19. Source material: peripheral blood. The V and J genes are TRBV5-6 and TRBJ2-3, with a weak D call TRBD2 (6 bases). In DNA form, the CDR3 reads TGTGCCAGCAGCTTGGGTAGCGGAGCCCCCCCAGATACGCAGTATTTT. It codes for CASSLGSGAPPDTQYF.